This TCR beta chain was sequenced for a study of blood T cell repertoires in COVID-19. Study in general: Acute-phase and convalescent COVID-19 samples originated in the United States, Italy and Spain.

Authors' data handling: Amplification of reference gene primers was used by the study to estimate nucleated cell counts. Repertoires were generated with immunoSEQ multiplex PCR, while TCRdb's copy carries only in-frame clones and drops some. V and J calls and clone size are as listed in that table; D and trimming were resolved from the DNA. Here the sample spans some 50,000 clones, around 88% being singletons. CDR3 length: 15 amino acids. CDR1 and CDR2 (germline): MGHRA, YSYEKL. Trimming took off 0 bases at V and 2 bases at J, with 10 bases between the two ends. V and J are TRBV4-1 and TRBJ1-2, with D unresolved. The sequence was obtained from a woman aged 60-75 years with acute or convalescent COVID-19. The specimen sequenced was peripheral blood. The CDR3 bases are TGCGCCAGCAGCCAAGATCGGTCCGGGAACTATGGCTACACCTTC. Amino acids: CASSQDRSGNYGYTF.